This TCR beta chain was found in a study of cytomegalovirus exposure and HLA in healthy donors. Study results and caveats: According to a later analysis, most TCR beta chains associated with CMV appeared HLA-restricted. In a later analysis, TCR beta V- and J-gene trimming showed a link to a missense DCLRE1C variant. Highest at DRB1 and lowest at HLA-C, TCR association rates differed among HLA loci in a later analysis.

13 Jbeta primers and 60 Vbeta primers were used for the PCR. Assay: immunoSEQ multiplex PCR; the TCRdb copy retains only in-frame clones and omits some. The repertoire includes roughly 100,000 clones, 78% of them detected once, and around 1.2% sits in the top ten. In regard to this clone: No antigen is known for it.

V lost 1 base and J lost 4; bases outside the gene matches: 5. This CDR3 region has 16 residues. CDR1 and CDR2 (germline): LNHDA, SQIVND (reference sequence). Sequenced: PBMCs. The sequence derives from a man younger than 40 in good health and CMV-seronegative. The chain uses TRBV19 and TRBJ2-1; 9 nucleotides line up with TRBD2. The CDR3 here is CASSIGGLATYNEQFF. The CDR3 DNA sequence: TGTGCCAGTAGTATAGGTGGACTAGCGACTTACAATGAGCAGTTCTTC. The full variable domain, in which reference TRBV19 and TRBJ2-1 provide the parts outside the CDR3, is DGGITQSPKYLFRKEGQNVTLSCEQNLNHDAMYWYRQDPGQGLRLIYYSQIVNDFQKGDIAEGYSVSREKKESFPLTVTSAQKNPTAFYLCASSIGGLATYNEQFFGPGTRLTVL.